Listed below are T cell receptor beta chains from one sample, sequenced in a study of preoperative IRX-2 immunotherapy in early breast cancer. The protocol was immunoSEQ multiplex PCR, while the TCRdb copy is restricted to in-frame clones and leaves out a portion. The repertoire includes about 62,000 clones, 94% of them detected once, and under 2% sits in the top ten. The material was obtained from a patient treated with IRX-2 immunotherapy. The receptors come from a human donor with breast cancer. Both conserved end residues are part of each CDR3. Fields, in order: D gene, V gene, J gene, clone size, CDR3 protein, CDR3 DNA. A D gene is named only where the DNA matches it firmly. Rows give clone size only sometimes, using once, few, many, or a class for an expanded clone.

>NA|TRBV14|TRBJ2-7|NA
CASSQSVTYEQYF
TGTGCCAGCAGCCAGAGCGTTACCTACGAGCAGTACTTC
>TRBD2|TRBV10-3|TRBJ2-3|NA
CAISLSGRTDIDTQYF
TGTGCCATCAGCCTTAGCGGGAGGACGGATATAGATACGCAGTATTTT
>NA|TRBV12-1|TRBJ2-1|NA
CASSLTLYSAETISYNEQFF
TGTGCCAGCAGCCTCACTTTATATTCGGCGGAAACTATCTCCTACAATGAGCAGTTCTTC
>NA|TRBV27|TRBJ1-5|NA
CASSLSHNQPQHF
TGTGCCAGCAGTTTATCCCACAATCAGCCCCAGCATTTT
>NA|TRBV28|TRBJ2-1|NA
CASSYSGKHNEQFF
TGTGCCAGCAGTTACTCCGGGAAACACAATGAGCAGTTCTTC
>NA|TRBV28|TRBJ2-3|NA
CASSSPTELAWEADTQYF
TGTGCCAGCAGTTCCCCCACCGAACTAGCCTGGGAGGCAGATACGCAGTATTTT
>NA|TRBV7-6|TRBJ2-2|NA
CASSSETGGYTGELFF
TGTGCCAGCAGCTCAGAGACAGGAGGCTACACCGGGGAGCTGTTTTTT
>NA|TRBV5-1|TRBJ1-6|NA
CASSLEGDSPLHF
TGCGCCAGCAGCTTGGAGGGGGATTCACCCCTCCACTTT
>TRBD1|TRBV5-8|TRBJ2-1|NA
CASGNGDRGFEQFF
TGTGCCAGCGGTAACGGGGACAGGGGCTTTGAGCAGTTCTTC
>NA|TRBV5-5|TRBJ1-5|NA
CASSLDGTYQPQHF
TGTGCCAGCAGCTTGGACGGGACATATCAGCCCCAGCATTTT
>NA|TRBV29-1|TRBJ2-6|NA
CSVEGGSGANVLTF
TGCAGCGTTGAAGGGGGGTCCGGGGCCAACGTCCTGACTTTC
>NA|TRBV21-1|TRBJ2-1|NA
CASSKDTGGHEQFF
TGTGCCAGCAGTAAAGATACAGGGGGCCATGAGCAGTTCTTC
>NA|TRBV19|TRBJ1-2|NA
CASSRGRSYGYTF
TGTGCCAGTAGCAGGGGACGCTCGTATGGCTACACCTTC
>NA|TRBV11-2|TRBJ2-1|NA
CASSAKGGGAYNEQFF
TGTGCCAGCAGCGCCAAGGGTGGAGGGGCCTACAATGAGCAGTTCTTC
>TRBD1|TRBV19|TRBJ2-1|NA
CASSRGTGGYEQFF
TGTGCCAGTAGCCGCGGGACAGGGGGCTATGAGCAGTTCTTC
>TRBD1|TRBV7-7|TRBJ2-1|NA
CASSSGQGSYNEQFF
TGTGCCAGCAGCTCGGGACAGGGCTCCTACAATGAGCAGTTCTTC
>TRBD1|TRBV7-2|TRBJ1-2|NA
CASSQGQGRNGYTF
TGTGCCAGCAGCCAAGGACAGGGCCGAAATGGCTACACCTTC
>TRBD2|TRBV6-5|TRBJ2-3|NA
CASSLRGVTDTQYF
TGTGCCAGCAGTTTACGGGGGGTAACAGATACGCAGTATTTT
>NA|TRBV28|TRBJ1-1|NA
CASSLRGAVVEAFF
TGTGCCAGCAGTTTGCGGGGGGCTGTCGTTGAAGCTTTCTTT
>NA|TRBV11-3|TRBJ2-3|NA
CASSLGGVVTDTQYF
TGTGCCAGCAGCTTGGGCGGGGTGGTGACAGATACGCAGTATTTT
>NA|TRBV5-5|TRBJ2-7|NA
CASSLGGTGDEQYF
TGTGCCAGCAGCTTGGGAGGGACCGGGGACGAGCAGTACTTC
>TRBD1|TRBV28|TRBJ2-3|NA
CASSRDRGRSDTQYF
TGTGCCAGCAGCAGGGACAGGGGCCGCTCCGATACGCAGTATTTT
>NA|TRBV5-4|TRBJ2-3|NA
CASSLATDSPDTQYF
TGTGCCAGCAGCTTGGCCACGGATTCCCCAGATACGCAGTATTTT
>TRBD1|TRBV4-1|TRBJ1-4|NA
CASRNSGGGNEKLFF
TGCGCCAGCAGGAACTCAGGGGGTGGGAATGAAAAACTGTTTTTT
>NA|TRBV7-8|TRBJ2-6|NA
CASSLSYSGANVLTF
TGTGCCAGCAGCTTAAGTTACTCTGGGGCCAACGTCCTGACTTTC
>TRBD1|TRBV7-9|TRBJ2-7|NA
CASIKTRQGAYEQYF
TGTGCCAGCATCAAAACAAGACAGGGGGCCTACGAGCAGTACTTC
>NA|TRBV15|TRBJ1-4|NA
CATSRDRNEKLFF
TGTGCCACCAGCAGAGACCGGAATGAAAAACTGTTTTTT
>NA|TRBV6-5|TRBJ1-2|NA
CASTKRGGADYGYTF
TGTGCCAGCACCAAGCGGGGGGGGGCAGACTATGGCTACACCTTC
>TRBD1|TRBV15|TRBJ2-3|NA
CATSPGQGGTDTQYF
TGTGCCACCAGCCCGGGACAGGGAGGGACAGATACGCAGTATTTT
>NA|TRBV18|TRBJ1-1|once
CASSPFTGREGAFF
TGTGCCAGCTCACCTTTCACGGGGCGTGAGGGAGCTTTCTTT
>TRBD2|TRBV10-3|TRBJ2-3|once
CAIRAGGDIADTQYF
TGTGCCATCAGAGCGGGGGGGGATATCGCAGATACGCAGTATTTT
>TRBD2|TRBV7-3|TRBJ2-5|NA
CASSLFPVAGEETQYF
TGTGCCAGCAGCTTATTTCCGGTAGCGGGAGAAGAGACCCAGTACTTC
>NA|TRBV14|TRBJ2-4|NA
CASSQVLHRKNIQYF
TGTGCCAGCAGCCAAGTACTGCACAGGAAAAACATTCAGTACTTC
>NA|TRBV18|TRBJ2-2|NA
CASSPVTANTGELFF
TGTGCCAGCTCACCGGTGACAGCGAACACCGGGGAGCTGTTTTTT
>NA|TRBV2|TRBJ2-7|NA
CASRLTAQGLNYEQYF
TGTGCCAGCAGGCTCACGGCTCAGGGGTTAAACTACGAGCAGTACTTC
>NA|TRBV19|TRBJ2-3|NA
CASSMGRASTDTQYF
TGTGCCAGTAGTATGGGTCGAGCTAGCACAGATACGCAGTATTTT
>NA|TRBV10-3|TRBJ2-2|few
CATQASNTGELFF
TGTGCCACCCAGGCCTCTAACACCGGGGAGCTGTTTTTT
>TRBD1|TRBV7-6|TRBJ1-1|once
CASKRAGGNTEAFF
TGTGCCAGCAAAAGAGCAGGGGGGAACACTGAAGCTTTCTTT
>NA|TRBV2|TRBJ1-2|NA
CASSQLGPLGYGYTF
TGTGCCAGCAGCCAACTGGGACCGCTTGGCTATGGCTACACCTTC
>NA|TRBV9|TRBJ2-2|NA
CASSVAGDTGELFF
TGTGCCAGCAGCGTAGCGGGGGACACCGGGGAGCTGTTTTTT
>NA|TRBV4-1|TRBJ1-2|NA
CASSQVRSGTYGYTF
TGCGCCAGCAGCCAAGTTAGGTCAGGGACCTATGGCTACACCTTC
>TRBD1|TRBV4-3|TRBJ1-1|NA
CASSQEGTGNTEAFF
TGCGCCAGCAGCCAAGAAGGGACAGGGAACACTGAAGCTTTCTTT
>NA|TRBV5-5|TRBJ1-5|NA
CASSLLGDQPQHF
TGTGCCAGCAGCTTGTTGGGGGATCAGCCCCAGCATTTT
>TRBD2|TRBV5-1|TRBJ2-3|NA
CASSAELAGGPNTQYF
TGCGCCAGCAGCGCCGAACTAGCGGGAGGGCCAAATACGCAGTATTTT
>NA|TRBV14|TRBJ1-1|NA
CASSQAGRVTEAFF
TGTGCCAGCAGCCAAGCTGGCAGGGTCACTGAAGCTTTCTTT
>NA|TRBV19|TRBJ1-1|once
CASSIGSLGTEAFF
TGTGCCAGTAGTATCGGGTCCTTGGGTACTGAAGCTTTCTTT
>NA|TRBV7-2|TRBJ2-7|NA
CASSLASGGDLEQYF
TGTGCCAGCAGCTTAGCTAGCGGAGGAGACCTTGAGCAGTACTTC
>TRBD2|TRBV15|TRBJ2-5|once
CATSRASGINQETQYF
TGTGCCACCAGCAGAGCAAGCGGGATAAACCAAGAGACCCAGTACTTC
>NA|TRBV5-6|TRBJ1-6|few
CASSLGGSGSPLHF
TGTGCCAGCAGCTTGGGAGGGTCCGGTTCACCCCTCCACTTT
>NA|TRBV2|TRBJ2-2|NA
CASSEALVPGELFF
TGTGCCAGCAGTGAAGCGCTGGTGCCCGGGGAGCTGTTTTTT
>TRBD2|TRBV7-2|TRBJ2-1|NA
CASSLTQTSGSFHNEQFF
TGTGCCAGCAGCCTGACTCAGACTAGCGGGAGTTTTCACAATGAGCAGTTCTTC
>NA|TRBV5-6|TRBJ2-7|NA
CASSFGRLYEQYF
TGTGCCAGCAGCTTCGGACGCCTTTACGAGCAGTACTTC
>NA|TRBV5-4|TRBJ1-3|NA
CASSLGHHSGNTIYF
TGTGCCAGCAGTCTAGGACACCACTCTGGAAACACCATATATTTT